The present T cell receptor beta chain was sequenced within a study of cytomegalovirus exposure and HLA in healthy donors. The CDR3 extends over 18 amino acids. Germline trimming cut 0 bases from V and 2 bases from J; bases unmatched to any gene: 10. Germline-derived CDR1 and CDR2 are SGHRS and YFSETQ. PCR employed 60 Vbeta and 13 Jbeta primers. The data were produced by immunoSEQ multiplex PCR, yet TCRdb's version contains in-frame clones alone and is incomplete. The sample lists about 150,000 clones; 74% were seen once. Donors in the study were healthy people who gave bone marrow. What was sequenced was PBMCs. The rearrangement uses TRBV5-1 and TRBJ2-1; TRBD2 agrees at 8 bases. This receptor was obtained from a young man in good health and CMV-seronegative. The CDR3 sequence is CASSLDFHILAAYNEQFF. In DNA form, the CDR3 reads TGCGCCAGCAGCTTGGATTTCCATATACTAGCGGCCTACAATGAGCAGTTCTTC.